This TCR beta chain was recorded in a study of cytomegalovirus exposure and HLA in healthy donors. PCR amplification relied on 60 Vbeta primers (plus 13 Jbeta primers). The method was immunoSEQ multiplex PCR; TCRdb's version includes in-frame clones alone and lacks a portion of them. The repertoire holds about 120,000 clones, with more than 65% as singletons. To note about this clone: As yet, its antigen is unknown.

The length of the CDR3 is 13 residues. Germline values: CDR1 ENHRY, CDR2 SYGVKD. With V trimmed by 7 bases and J by 4 bases, 6 bases remained unmatched. Study results and limitations: Researchers reported that three CMV-associated chains were confirmed in vitro as CMV antigen-specific.

Sequences were obtained from PBMCs. This clonotype originated in a woman aged 18-29 years in good health and CMV-seronegative. This chain connects TRBV10-3 to TRBJ1-1; 7 nucleotides agree with TRBD1. The CDR3 DNA reads as TGTGCCATCAAAAGGGGGCAAAGCACTGAAGCTTTCTTT. Its translation: CAIKRGQSTEAFF.